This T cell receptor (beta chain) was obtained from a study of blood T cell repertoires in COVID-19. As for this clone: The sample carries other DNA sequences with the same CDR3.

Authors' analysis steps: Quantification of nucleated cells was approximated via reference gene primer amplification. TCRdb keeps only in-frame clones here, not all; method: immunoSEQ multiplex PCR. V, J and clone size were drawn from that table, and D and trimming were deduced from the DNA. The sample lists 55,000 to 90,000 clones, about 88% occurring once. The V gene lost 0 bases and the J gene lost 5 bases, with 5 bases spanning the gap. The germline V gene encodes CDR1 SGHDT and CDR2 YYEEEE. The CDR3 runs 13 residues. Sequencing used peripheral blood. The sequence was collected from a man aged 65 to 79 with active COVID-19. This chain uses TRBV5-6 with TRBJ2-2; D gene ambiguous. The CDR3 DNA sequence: TGTGCCAGCAGCTTGGGTCCTACCGGGGAGCTGTTTTTT. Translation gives CASSLGPTGELFF.